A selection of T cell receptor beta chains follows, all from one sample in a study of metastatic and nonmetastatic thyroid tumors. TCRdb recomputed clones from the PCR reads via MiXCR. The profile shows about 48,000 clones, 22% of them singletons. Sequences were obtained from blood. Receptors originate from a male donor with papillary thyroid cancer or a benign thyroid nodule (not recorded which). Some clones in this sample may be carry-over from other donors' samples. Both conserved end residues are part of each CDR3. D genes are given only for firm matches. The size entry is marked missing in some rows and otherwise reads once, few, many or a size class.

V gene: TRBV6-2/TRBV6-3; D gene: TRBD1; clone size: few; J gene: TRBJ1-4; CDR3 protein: CASSRPAGTGGEKLFF; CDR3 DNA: TGTGCCAGCAGTCGCCCCGCGGGGACAGGGGGCGAAAAACTGTTTTTT
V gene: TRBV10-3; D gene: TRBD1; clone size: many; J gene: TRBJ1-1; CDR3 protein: CAISEPVGTGVNTEAFF; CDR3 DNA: TGTGCCATCAGTGAGCCCGTCGGGACAGGGGTGAACACTGAAGCTTTCTTT
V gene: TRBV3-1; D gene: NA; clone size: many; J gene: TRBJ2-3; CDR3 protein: CASSQLEGGLWADTQYF; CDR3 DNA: TGTGCCAGCAGCCAATTGGAAGGGGGGCTGTGGGCAGATACGCAGTATTTT
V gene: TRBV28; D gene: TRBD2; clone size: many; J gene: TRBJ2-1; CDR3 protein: CASSTTGLAGGSSYNEQFF; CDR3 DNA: TGTGCCAGCAGCACCACGGGACTAGCGGGAGGGAGCTCCTACAATGAGCAGTTCTTC
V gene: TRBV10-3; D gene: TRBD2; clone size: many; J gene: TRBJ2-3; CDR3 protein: CAISEFTSGGGDTQYF; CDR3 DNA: TGTGCCATCAGTGAGTTTACTAGCGGGGGAGGAGATACGCAGTATTTT
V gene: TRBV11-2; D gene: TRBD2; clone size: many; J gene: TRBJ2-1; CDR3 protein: CASSPTSGRGNEQFF; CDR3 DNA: TGTGCCAGCAGCCCCACTAGCGGGAGAGGAAATGAGCAGTTCTTC
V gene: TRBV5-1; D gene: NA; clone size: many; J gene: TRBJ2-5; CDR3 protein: CASSLGAVQETQYF; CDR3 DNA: TGCGCCAGCAGCTTGGGAGCGGTCCAAGAGACCCAGTACTTC
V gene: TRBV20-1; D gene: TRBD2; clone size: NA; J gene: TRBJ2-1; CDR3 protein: CSARGASGRPRYEQFF; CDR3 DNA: TGCAGTGCTAGGGGGGCTAGCGGGAGGCCGAGGTATGAGCAGTTCTTC
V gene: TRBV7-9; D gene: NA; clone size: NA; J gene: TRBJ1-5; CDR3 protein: CASSRSGGNQPQHF; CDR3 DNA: TGTGCCAGCAGCCGCTCAGGGGGCAATCAGCCCCAGCATTTT
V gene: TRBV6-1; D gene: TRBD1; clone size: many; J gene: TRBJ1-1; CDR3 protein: CASSPPGGRGAEAFF; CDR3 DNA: TGTGCCAGCAGTCCCCCAGGGGGAAGGGGGGCTGAAGCTTTCTTT
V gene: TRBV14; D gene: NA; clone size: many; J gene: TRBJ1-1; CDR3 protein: CASSPLGGRGVNTEAFF; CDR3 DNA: TGTGCCAGCAGCCCTCTGGGGGGACGAGGGGTGAACACTGAAGCTTTCTTT
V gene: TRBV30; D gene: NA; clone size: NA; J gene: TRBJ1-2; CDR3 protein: CAWSVGVTAANYGYTF; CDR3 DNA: TGTGCCTGGAGTGTAGGAGTAACAGCAGCTAACTATGGCTACACCTTC
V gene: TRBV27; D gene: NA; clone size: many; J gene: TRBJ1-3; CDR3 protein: CASSDAGSGNIIYF; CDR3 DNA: TGTGCCAGCAGCGACGCCGGCTCTGGAAACATCATATATTTT
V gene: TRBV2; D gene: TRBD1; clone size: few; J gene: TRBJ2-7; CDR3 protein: CASSVNRGVDEQYF; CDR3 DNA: TGTGCCAGCAGTGTGAACAGGGGGGTAGACGAGCAGTACTTC
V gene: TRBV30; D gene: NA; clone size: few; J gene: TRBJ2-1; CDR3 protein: CAWSVTPYNEQFF; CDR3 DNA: TGTGCCTGGAGTGTAACACCCTACAATGAGCAGTTCTTC
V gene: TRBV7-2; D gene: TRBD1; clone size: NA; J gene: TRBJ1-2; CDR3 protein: CSSSSAGGASFGYTF; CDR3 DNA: TGTTCCAGCAGCTCAGCAGGGGGCGCTTCATTTGGCTACACCTTC
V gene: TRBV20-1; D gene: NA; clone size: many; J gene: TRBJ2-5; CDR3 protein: CSTRRAGGETQYF; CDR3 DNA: TGCAGTACTAGACGGGCAGGAGGGGAGACCCAGTACTTC